The entry below describes one TCR beta chain. What it binds is unknown. The data were obtained in a study of cytomegalovirus exposure and HLA in healthy donors. Broader study findings: Researchers reported in a later analysis that a missense DCLRE1C variant was tied to TCR beta V- and J-gene trimming.

PCR amplification relied on 60 Vbeta primers (plus 13 Jbeta primers). Clones were read by immunoSEQ multiplex PCR, and TCRdb kept only the in-frame ones, dropping some. This sample has around 210,000 clones, with more than 70% found just once. V lost 5 bases and J lost 0; bases outside the gene matches: 6. The CDR3 extends over 15 amino acids. CDR1 is LNHDA, CDR2 SQIVND, per germline (reference sequence). The sample consisted of PBMCs. The receptor's source is a boy aged 10-17 years in good health and CMV-seronegative. The genes are TRBV19 and TRBJ1-1; 7 positions agree with TRBD1. The CDR3 here is CASSDMGQMNTEAFF. In DNA form, the CDR3 reads TGTGCCAGTAGTGACATGGGACAGATGAACACTGAAGCTTTCTTT.